This entry is about one T cell receptor beta chain. The CDR3 end lies 3 residues beyond the end of the read and is filled in from the germline J gene. This specimen comes from a study of T cells in women clearing cervical HPV infection. About the research overall: Case blood drawn at lesion detection; control blood after infection cleared.

J lost 3 bases, V lost 4 bases, and 7 bases had no gene match. The CDR3 has 15 residues. Using immunoSEQ multiplex PCR, the repertoire was profiled, and TCRdb retains in-frame clones only, with some absent. This table lists about 17,000 clones. MY09/MY11 PCR detected cervical HPV DNA; dot-blot assigned genotypes. The source material was blood buffy coat. This sequence was found in a woman between 18 and 75 years old with a cervical HPV16 infection that either progressed to CIN3+ or cleared (not recorded which). The chain recombines TRBV12-3 or TRBV12-4 with TRBJ2-3; TRBD1 aligns across 7 bases. CDR3 DNA (partial): TGTGCCAGCAGTTCCGCGGACAGGAGGACAGATACG. Translated, it gives CASSSADRRTDT. The whole CDR3 protein reads CASSSADRRTDTQYF.